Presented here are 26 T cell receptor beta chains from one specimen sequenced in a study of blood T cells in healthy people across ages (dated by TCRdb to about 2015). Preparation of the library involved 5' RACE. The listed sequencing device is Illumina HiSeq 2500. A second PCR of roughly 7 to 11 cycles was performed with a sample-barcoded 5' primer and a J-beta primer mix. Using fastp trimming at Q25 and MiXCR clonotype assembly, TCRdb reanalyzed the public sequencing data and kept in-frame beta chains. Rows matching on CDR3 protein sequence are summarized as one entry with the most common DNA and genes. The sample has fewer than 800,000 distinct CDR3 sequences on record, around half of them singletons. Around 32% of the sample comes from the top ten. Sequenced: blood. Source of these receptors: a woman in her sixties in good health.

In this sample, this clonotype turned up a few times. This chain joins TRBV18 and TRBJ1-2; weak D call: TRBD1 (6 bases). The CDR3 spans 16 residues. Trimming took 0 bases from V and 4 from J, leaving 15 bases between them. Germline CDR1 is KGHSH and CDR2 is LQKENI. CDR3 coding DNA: TGTGCCAGCTCACCACCATCACAGGGTCCCGTCTATGGCTACACCTTC. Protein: CASSPPSQGPVYGYTF.

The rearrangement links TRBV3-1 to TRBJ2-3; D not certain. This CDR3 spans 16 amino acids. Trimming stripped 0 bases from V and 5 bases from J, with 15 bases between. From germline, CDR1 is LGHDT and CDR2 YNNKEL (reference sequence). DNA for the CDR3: TGTGCCAGCAGCCAAGATGGGCTAGATTTGAAAGATACGCAGTATTTT. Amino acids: CASSQDGLDLKDTQYF.

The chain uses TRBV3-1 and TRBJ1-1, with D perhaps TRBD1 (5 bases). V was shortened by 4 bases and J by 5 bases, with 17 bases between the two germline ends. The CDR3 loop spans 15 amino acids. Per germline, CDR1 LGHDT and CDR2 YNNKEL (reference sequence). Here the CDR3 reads CASSPRWGAGTEAFF. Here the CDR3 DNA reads TGTGCCAGCAGCCCGCGCTGGGGCGCGGGTACTGAAGCTTTCTTT. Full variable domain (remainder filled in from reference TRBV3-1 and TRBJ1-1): DTAVSQTPKYLVTQMGNDKSIKCEQNLGHDTMYWYKQDSKKFLKIMFSYNNKELIINETVPNRFSPKSPDKAHLNLHINSLELGDSAVYFCASSPRWGAGTEAFFGQGTRLTVV.

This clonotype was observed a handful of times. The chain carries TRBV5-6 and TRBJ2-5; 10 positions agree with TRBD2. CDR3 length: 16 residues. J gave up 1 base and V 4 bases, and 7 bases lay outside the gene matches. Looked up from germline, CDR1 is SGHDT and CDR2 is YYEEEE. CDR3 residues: CASSLRGTSAQETQYF. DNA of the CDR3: TGTGCCAGCAGCCTACGCGGGACTAGCGCCCAAGAGACCCAGTACTTC.

CDR3 sequence (DNA): TGTGCCACCAGTGACCCCCCGGGAGGGACAGGCAACTATGGCTACACCTTC. Its translation is CATSDPPGGTGNYGYTF. The gene calls are TRBV24-1 and TRBJ1-2, with 8 bases aligning to TRBD1. The CDR3 extends over 17 amino acids. Losses at the gene ends were 4 bases for V and 2 bases for J; bases not matched to a gene: 11. Looked up from germline, CDR1 is KGHDR and CDR2 is SFDVKD.

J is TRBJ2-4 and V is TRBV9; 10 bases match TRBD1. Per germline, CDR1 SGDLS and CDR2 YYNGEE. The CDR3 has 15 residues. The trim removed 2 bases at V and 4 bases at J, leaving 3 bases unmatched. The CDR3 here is CASSVGQGRKNIQYF. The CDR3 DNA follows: TGTGCCAGCAGCGTGGGACAGGGGAGAAAAAACATTCAGTACTTC.

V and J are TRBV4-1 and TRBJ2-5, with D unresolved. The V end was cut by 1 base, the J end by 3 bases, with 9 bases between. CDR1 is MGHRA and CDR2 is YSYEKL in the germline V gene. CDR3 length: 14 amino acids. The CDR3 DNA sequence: TGCGCCAGCAGCCAAGGGATGGGGAAAGAGACCCAGTACTTC. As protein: CASSQGMGKETQYF.

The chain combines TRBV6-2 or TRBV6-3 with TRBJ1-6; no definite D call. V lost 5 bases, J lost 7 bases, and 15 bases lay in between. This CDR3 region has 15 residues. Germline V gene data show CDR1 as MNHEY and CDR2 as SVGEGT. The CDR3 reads CASSRAGGNNSPLHF. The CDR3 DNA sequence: TGTGCCAGCAGTCGGGCAGGCGGGAACAATTCACCCCTCCACTTT.

The chain's CDR3 is CSVYGTANTEAFF. As DNA, the CDR3 is TGCAGCGTTTATGGGACAGCGAACACTGAAGCTTTCTTT. The chain uses TRBV29-1 and TRBJ1-1, with 7 positions matching TRBD1. This CDR3 has 13 amino acids. CDR1 is SQVTM and CDR2 is ANQGSEA in the germline V gene. V shed 5 bases, J shed 1 base, and the junction held 4 bases outside the gene matches.

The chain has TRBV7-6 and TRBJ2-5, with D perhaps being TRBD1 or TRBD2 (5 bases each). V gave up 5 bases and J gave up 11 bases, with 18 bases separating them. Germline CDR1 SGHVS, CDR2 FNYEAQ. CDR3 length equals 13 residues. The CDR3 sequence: CASSVGTINEQYF. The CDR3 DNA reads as TGTGCCAGCAGCGTCGGGACCATCAATGAGCAGTACTTC.

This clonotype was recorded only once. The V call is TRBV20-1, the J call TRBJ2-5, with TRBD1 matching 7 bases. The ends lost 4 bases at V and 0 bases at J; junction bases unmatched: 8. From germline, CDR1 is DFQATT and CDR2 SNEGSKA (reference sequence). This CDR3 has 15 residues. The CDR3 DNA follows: TGCAGTGCTAACCCTGGGACAGCCGACCAAGAGACCCAGTACTTC. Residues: CSANPGTADQETQYF.

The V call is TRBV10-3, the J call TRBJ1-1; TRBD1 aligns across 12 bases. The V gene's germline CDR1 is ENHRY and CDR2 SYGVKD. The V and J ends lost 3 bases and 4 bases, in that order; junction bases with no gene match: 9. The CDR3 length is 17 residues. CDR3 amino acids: CAISDRDRGLTGTEAFF. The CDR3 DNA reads TGTGCCATCAGTGACCGGGACAGGGGGCTGACTGGCACTGAAGCTTTCTTT.

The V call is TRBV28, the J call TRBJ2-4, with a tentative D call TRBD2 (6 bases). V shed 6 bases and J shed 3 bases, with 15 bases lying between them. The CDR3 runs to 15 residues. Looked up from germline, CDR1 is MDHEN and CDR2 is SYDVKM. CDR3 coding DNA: TGTGCCAGCAGCCCAACCGGGACTTACAAAAACATTCAGTACTTC. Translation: CASSPTGTYKNIQYF.

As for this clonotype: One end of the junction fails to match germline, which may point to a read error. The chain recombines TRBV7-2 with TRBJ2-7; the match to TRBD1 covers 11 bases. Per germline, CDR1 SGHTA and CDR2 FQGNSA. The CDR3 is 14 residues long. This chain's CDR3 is CAGSTGTGGYEQYF. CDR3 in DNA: TGTGCCGGCAGCACCGGGACAGGGGGCTACGAGCAGTACTTC.

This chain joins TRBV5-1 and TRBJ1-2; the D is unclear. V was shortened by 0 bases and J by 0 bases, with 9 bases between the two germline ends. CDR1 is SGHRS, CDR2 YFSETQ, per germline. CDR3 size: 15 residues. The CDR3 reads CASSLVGEANYGYTF. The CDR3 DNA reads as TGCGCCAGCAGCTTGGTTGGCGAAGCTAACTATGGCTACACCTTC.

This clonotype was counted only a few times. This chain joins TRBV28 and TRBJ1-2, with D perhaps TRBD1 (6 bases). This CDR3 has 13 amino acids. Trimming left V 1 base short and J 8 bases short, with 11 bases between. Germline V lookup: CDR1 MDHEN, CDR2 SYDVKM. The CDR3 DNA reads TGTGCCAGCAGTTTATTACAGGGAGAAGGCTACACCTTC. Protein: CASSLLQGEGYTF.

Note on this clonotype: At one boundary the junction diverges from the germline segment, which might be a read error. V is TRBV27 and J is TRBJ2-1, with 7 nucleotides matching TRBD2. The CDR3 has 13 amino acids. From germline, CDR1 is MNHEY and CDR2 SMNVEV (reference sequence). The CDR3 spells CAGRTSSYNEQFF. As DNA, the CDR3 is TGTGCCGGCAGGACTAGTTCCTACAATGAGCAGTTCTTC.

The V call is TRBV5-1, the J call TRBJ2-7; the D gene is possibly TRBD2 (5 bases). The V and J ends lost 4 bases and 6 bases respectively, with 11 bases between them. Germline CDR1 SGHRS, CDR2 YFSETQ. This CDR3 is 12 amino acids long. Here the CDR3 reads CASSPVEGEQYF. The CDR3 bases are TGCGCCAGCAGCCCGGTTGAGGGCGAGCAGTACTTC.

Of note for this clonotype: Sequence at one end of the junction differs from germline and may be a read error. CDR3 bases: TGCAGCGTACAGGGGAGCTCCTGCGAGCAGTACTTC. This sequence encodes CSVQGSSCEQYF. The chain links TRBV29-1 to TRBJ2-7; 7 bases fit TRBD1. Germline assignment: CDR1 SQVTM and CDR2 ANQGSEA. The CDR3 covers 12 residues.

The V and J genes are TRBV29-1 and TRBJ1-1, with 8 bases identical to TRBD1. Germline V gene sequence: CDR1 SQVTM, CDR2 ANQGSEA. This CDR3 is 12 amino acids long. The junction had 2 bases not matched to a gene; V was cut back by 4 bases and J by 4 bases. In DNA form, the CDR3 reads TGCAGCGTTGCAGGGGGCAGCACTGAAGCTTTCTTT. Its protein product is CSVAGGSTEAFF.

The CDR3 protein is CASSSTAYNEQFF. DNA of the CDR3: TGTGCCAGCAGTTCGACAGCATACAATGAGCAGTTCTTC. This rearrangement joins TRBV6-2 or TRBV6-3 to TRBJ2-1, with a weak D call TRBD1 (5 bases). The CDR3 totals 13 residues. From germline, CDR1 is MNHEY and CDR2 SVGEGT. Trimming pared 4 bases from V and 4 bases from J, leaving 8 bases between.

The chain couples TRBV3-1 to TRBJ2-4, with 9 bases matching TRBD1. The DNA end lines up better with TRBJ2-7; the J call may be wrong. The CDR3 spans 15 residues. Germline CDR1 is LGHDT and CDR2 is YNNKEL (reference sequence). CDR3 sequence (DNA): TGTGCCAGCAGTAGCCCCGGGACAGGGTCCGTCGAGCAGTACTTC. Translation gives CASSSPGTGSVEQYF.

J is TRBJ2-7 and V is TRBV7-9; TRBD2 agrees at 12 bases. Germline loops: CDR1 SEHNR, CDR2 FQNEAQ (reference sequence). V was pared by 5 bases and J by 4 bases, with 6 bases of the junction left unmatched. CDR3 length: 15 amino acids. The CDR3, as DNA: TGTGCCAGCAGCGTACTAGCGGGAGGACAGTACGAGCAGTACTTC. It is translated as CASSVLAGGQYEQYF.

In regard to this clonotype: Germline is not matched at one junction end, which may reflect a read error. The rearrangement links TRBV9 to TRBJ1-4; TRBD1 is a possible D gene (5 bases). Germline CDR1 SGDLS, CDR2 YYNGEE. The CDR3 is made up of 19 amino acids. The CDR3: CASGVGLLKKGLANEKLFF. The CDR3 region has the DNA TGTGCCAGCGGCGTAGGATTGTTAAAGAAGGGGTTAGCTAATGAAAAACTGTTTTTT.

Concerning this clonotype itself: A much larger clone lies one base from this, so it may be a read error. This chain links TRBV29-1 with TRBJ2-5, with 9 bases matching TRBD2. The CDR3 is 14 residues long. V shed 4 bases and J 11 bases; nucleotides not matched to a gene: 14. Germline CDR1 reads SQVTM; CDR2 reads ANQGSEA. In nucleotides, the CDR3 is TGCAGCGTTGGGCTAGCGGGAACCCACAATGAGCAGTACTTC. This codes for CSVGLAGTHNEQYF.

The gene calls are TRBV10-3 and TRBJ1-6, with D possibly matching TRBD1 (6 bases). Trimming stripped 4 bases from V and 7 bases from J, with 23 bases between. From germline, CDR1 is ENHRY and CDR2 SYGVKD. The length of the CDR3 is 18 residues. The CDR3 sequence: CAISVGQEKGGQNSPLHF. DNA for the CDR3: TGTGCCATCAGTGTGGGGCAGGAGAAGGGGGGGCAAAATTCACCCCTCCACTTT.